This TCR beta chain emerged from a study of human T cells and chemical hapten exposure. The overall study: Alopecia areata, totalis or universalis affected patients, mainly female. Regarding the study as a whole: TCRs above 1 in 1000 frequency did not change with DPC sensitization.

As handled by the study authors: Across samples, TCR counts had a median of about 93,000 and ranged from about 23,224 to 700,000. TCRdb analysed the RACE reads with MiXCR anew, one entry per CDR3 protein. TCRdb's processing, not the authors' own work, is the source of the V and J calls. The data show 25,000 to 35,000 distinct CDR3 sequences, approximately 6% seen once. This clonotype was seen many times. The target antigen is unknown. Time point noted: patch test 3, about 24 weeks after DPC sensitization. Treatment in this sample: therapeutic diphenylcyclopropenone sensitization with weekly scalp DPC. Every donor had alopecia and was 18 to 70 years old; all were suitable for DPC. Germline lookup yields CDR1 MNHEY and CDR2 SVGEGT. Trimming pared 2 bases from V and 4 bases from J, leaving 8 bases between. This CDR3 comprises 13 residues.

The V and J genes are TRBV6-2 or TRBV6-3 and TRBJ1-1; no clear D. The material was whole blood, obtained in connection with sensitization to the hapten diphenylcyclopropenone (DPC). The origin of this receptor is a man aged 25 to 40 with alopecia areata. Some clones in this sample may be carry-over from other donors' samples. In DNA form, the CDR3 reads TGTGCCAGCAGTTACAATCGGGGCACTGAAGCTTTCTTT. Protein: CASSYNRGTEAFF.